The 27 T cell receptor beta chains in this list originate from one sample, sequenced in a study of blood T cell repertoires in COVID-19. The data were produced by immunoSEQ multiplex PCR, yet TCRdb's version contains in-frame clones alone and is incomplete. This table holds about 140,000 clones, 84% found once. The specimen was peripheral blood. These receptors were collected from a man aged 25 to 45 with COVID-19, enrolled during active disease.

The chain combines TRBV6-6 with TRBJ2-3; TRBD2 agrees at 7 bases. CDR3 size: 14 residues. Germline trimming cut 11 bases from V and 0 bases from J; bases unmatched to any gene: 8. Germline CDR1 is MNHNY and CDR2 is SVGAGI (reference sequence). The CDR3 nucleotides read TGTGCCGTCGCCGGGACTACTAGCACAGATACGCAGTATTTT. It translates to CAVAGTTSTDTQYF.

The chain is built from TRBV9 and TRBJ1-4; possibly TRBD1 for D (5 bases). Deletions cut 4 bases from V and 7 bases from J, with 17 bases between. CDR1 and CDR2 from the germline V gene are SGDLS and YYNGEE. The CDR3 has 15 residues. The DNA of the CDR3 is TGTGCCAGCAGCTCAGGCGAGCAGGGAGGTGAAAAACTGTTTTTT. This encodes CASSSGEQGGEKLFF.

The chain joins TRBV27 to TRBJ2-3, with 8 positions matching TRBD2. Unmatched junction bases numbered 5, after V lost 8 bases and J lost 4 bases. CDR3 size: 13 residues. Looked up from germline, CDR1 is MNHEY and CDR2 is SMNVEV (reference sequence). DNA for the CDR3: TGTGCCAGCGGCCCGGGGGGGCCAGATACGCAGTATTTT. It is translated as CASGPGGPDTQYF.

The rearrangement links TRBV3-1 (or the pseudogene TRBV3-2) to TRBJ2-1; D remains unclear. V was cut by 5 bases and J by 7 bases, with 9 bases left in between. Per the germline V gene, CDR1 is LGHDT and CDR2 is YNNKEL (reference sequence). CDR3 length: 12 residues. The CDR3 nucleotides are TGTGCCAGCAGCTTGAGCGAAAATGAGCAGTTCTTC. This translates into CASSLSENEQFF.

The CDR3 loop reads CASRQGVNQPQHF. The DNA for the CDR3 is TGTGCCAGCAGACAGGGTGTCAATCAGCCCCAGCATTTT. V gene TRBV27 combines with J gene TRBJ1-5, with D perhaps matching TRBD1 (6 bases). Germline CDR1 reads MNHEY; CDR2 reads SMNVEV (reference sequence). This CDR3 contains 13 residues. V was clipped by 6 bases and J by 3 bases, with 9 bases between them.

The chain links TRBV4-1 to TRBJ2-7, with 9 positions matching TRBD2. This CDR3 has 15 amino acids. The V gene's germline CDR1 is MGHRA and CDR2 YSYEKL. The junction had 8 bases not matched to a gene; V was cut back by 4 bases and J by 4 bases. CDR3 DNA: TGCGCCAGCAGCCTATCCGGGACTAGCTCGTACGAGCAGTACTTC. Amino acid sequence: CASSLSGTSSYEQYF.

The V call is TRBV2, the J call TRBJ1-5; 8 bases map to TRBD1. Losses at the gene ends were 5 bases for V and 6 bases for J; bases not matched to a gene: 6. Germline V gene lookup returns CDR1 SNHLY and CDR2 FYNNEI. The CDR3 consists of 14 residues. The CDR3 DNA follows: TGTGCCAGCAGTTACGGACAGGGTTCTCAGCCCCAGCATTTT. It specifies CASSYGQGSQPQHF.

This clone has just a few counts. The chain is built from TRBV18 and TRBJ1-5; 11 positions agree with TRBD1. This CDR3 has 16 residues. Per the germline V gene, CDR1 is KGHSH and CDR2 is LQKENI. V lost 3 bases, J lost 7 bases, and 8 bases stayed unmatched. CDR3 DNA sequence: TGTGCCAGCTCACCGCCCGGACAGGGGGCTAGCCAGCCCCAGCATTTT. It codes for CASSPPGQGASQPQHF.

This clone has only one observation. The gene calls are TRBV24-1 and TRBJ1-4; a possible D gene is TRBD1 (6 bases). V lost 4 bases and J lost 0, with 8 bases in between. The CDR3 contains 15 residues. Germline V CDR1 and CDR2: KGHDR, SFDVKD. CDR3 region: CATSDAGATNEKLFF. The CDR3 DNA follows: TGTGCCACCAGTGACGCAGGGGCAACTAATGAAAAACTGTTTTTT.

The V and J genes are TRBV27 and TRBJ1-5, with D perhaps TRBD1 (6 bases). This CDR3 region has 15 residues. With 6 bases removed from V and 4 bases from J, the gap between germline ends came to 16 bases. Germline V lookup: CDR1 MNHEY, CDR2 SMNVEV (reference sequence). CDR3 residues: CASSLRTVSNQPQHF. CDR3 nucleotides: TGTGCCAGCAGCCTAAGGACAGTATCAAATCAGCCCCAGCATTTT.

This clone was observed a few times. This chain joins TRBV30 and TRBJ2-3; TRBD1 might be the D (5 bases). The V gene lost 4 bases and the J gene lost 2 bases, with 13 bases spanning the gap. Germline-derived CDR1 and CDR2 are GTSNPN and SVGIG (reference sequence). The CDR3 has 14 amino acids. CDR3 residues: CAWKRGSSTDTQYF. In nucleotides, the CDR3 is TGTGCCTGGAAAAGGGGATCGTCCACAGATACGCAGTATTTT.

The rearrangement joins TRBV6-5 to TRBJ1-2; the D gene is possibly TRBD1 (6 bases). This CDR3 has 12 amino acids. Germline V gene sequence: CDR1 MNHEY, CDR2 SVGAGI. Trimming took 6 bases from V and 5 from J, leaving 10 bases between them. In DNA, the CDR3 is TGTGCCAGCAGCCTAACAGGGTATGGCTACACCTTC. It codes for CASSLTGYGYTF.

This chain connects TRBV9 to TRBJ2-7; D is undetermined. The germline V gene encodes CDR1 SGDLS and CDR2 YYNGEE. V dropped 0 bases and J dropped 1 base, with 11 bases sitting between them. The CDR3 runs to 15 residues. The CDR3: CASSVAPGPSYEQYF. The CDR3 DNA reads TGTGCCAGCAGCGTAGCGCCAGGCCCGTCCTACGAGCAGTACTTC.

The chain links TRBV30 to TRBJ2-1; the match to TRBD2 covers 7 bases. The CDR3 is 15 residues long. The V and J ends lost 5 bases and 0 bases, in that order; junction bases with no gene match: 7. Looked up from germline, CDR1 is GTSNPN and CDR2 is SVGIG (reference sequence). The CDR3 sequence: CAWAAERGSYNEQFF. As DNA, the CDR3 is TGTGCCTGGGCTGCCGAGCGGGGCTCCTACAATGAGCAGTTCTTC.

This chain links TRBV6-5 with TRBJ1-2; TRBD1 is a possible D gene (5 bases). The CDR3 totals 15 residues. Trimming removed 7 bases at V and 7 bases at J, with 22 bases between. The germline CDR1 and CDR2 sequences are MNHEY and SVGAGI. The CDR3: CASNSDKGMVRGYTF. CDR3 sequence (DNA): TGTGCCAGCAACTCAGATAAGGGGATGGTGCGTGGCTACACCTTC.

The chain has TRBV27 and TRBJ2-1; TRBD2 agrees at 12 bases. V lost 4 bases and J lost 5; bases outside the gene matches: 3. This CDR3 is 15 amino acids long. The germline gives CDR1 MNHEY, CDR2 SMNVEV (reference sequence). The CDR3 spells CASSSWTSGDNEQFF. DNA of the CDR3: TGTGCCAGCAGTTCATGGACTAGCGGGGACAATGAGCAGTTCTTC.

V gene TRBV19 combines with J gene TRBJ1-2; maybe TRBD1 (5 bases). V was trimmed by 6 bases and J by 7 bases, leaving 15 bases between them. CDR1 and CDR2 from the germline V gene are LNHDA and SQIVND (reference sequence). This CDR3 region has 13 residues. CDR3 region: CASSISRQTGYTF. The DNA of the CDR3 is TGTGCCAGTAGCATCTCTCGACAGACTGGCTACACCTTC.

Details on this clone: Its ends do not fully match the called genes, so a read error is possible. The chain is built from TRBV28 and TRBJ1-1, with a weak D call TRBD1 (5 bases). CDR3 length: 15 residues. Germline V lookup: CDR1 MDHEN, CDR2 SYDVKM. The CDR3, as DNA: TGTGCCAGCAACCGGGCGGGACGGCTGAAGACTGAAGCTTTCTTT. It is translated as CASNRAGRLKTEAFF.

This chain joins TRBV2 and TRBJ2-1; D gene ambiguous. CDR1 SNHLY and CDR2 FYNNEI come from the germline V gene. The V and J ends lost 6 bases and 12 bases respectively, with 12 bases between them. This CDR3 region has 11 residues. CDR3 sequence (DNA): TGTGCCAGCAGAGCCGCCGGGTTGCAGTTCTTC. This sequence encodes CASRAAGLQFF.

J is TRBJ1-1 and V is TRBV6-6; D remains unclear. V gave up 0 bases and J gave up 5 bases, with 13 bases separating them. Germline-derived CDR1 and CDR2 are MNHNY and SVGAGI (reference sequence). This CDR3 is built from 15 residues. CDR3 DNA: TGTGCCAGCAGTTACTCGCCAGGTGGCGGGACTGAAGCTTTCTTT. Its translation is CASSYSPGGGTEAFF.

The rearrangement joins TRBV9 to TRBJ2-2; 8 positions match TRBD1. J gave up 3 bases and V 3 bases, and 4 bases lay outside the gene matches. This CDR3 contains 15 residues. The V gene's germline CDR1 is SGDLS and CDR2 YYNGEE. CDR3 in amino acids: CASSAQGAHTGELFF. DNA for the CDR3: TGTGCCAGCAGCGCTCAGGGGGCCCACACCGGGGAGCTGTTTTTT.

The chain is built from TRBV7-2 and TRBJ1-6; 10 nucleotides line up with TRBD1. The germline V gene encodes CDR1 SGHTA and CDR2 FQGNSA. V dropped 1 base and J dropped 10; count of bases not matched to a gene: 4. This CDR3 comprises 15 residues. This chain's CDR3 is CASSLVGTGESPLHF. The CDR3 DNA is TGTGCCAGCAGCTTAGTTGGGACAGGGGAGTCACCCCTCCACTTT. Together with reference TRBV7-2 and TRBJ1-6, the CDR3 gives the full variable domain: GAGVSQSPSNKVTEKGKDVELRCDPISGHTALYWYRQSLGQGLEFLIYFQGNSAPDKSGLPSDRFSAERTGGSVSTLTIQRTQQEDSAVYLCASSLVGTGESPLHFGNGTRLTVT.

This chain connects TRBV6-5 to TRBJ2-7; 11 positions match TRBD2. V shed 6 bases and J 2 bases; nucleotides not matched to a gene: 6. The CDR3 covers 15 residues. Per the germline V gene, CDR1 is MNHEY and CDR2 is SVGAGI. CDR3 sequence (DNA): TGTGCCAGCAGGCCCCCGGGACTAGCGGCCTACGAGCAGTACTTC. This translates into CASRPPGLAAYEQYF.

The V and J genes are TRBV10-3 and TRBJ1-1; D possibly corresponds to TRBD1 (6 bases). CDR1 ENHRY and CDR2 SYGVKD come from the germline V gene. With 7 bases removed from V and 1 base from J, the gap between germline ends came to 13 bases. The CDR3 runs 14 residues. The CDR3 DNA reads as TGTGCCATCAACTTCGGGACACAGAACACTGAAGCTTTCTTT. Its protein product is CAINFGTQNTEAFF.

The V gene is TRBV19, the J gene TRBJ1-6, with D perhaps TRBD1 (6 bases). CDR1 is LNHDA and CDR2 is SQIVND in the germline V gene (reference sequence). Trimming took off 6 bases at V and 0 bases at J, with 12 bases between the two ends. This CDR3 spans 16 amino acids. The CDR3 reads CASRLDRSSYNSPLHF. The CDR3 DNA reads as TGTGCCAGTAGACTGGACAGAAGCTCCTATAATTCACCCCTCCACTTT.

This chain uses TRBV14 with TRBJ2-7; D may be TRBD2 (5 bases). Trimming pared 4 bases from V and 7 bases from J, leaving 26 bases between. The germline gives CDR1 SGHDN, CDR2 FVKESK. The CDR3 has 17 residues. Here the CDR3 DNA reads TGTGCCAGCAGCCGATTTTCAACCCTCCTAGTTCCGGGGGAGCAGTACTTC. This codes for CASSRFSTLLVPGEQYF.

The chain combines TRBV28 with TRBJ2-7; possible D gene TRBD2, 5 bases. Between the trimmed V and J ends, which lost 6 bases and 6 bases, there was a span of 9 bases. Germline CDR1 is MDHEN and CDR2 is SYDVKM. The CDR3 runs to 11 residues. Here the CDR3 reads CASSRGIEQYF. The CDR3 nucleotides read TGTGCCAGCAGCCGAGGGATCGAGCAGTACTTC.